This is a list of T cell receptor beta chains from one sample in a study of blood T cells in healthy people across ages. TCRdb ran MiXCR on the 5' RACE reads and lists one entry per CDR3 protein. The top ten clones hold roughly 23% of a sample with roughly 1.9 million distinct CDR3 sequences, about 39% of them seen once. Sample: blood. The receptors were gathered from a human donor in good health. The conserved cysteine and the conserved F or W are not part of the CDR3 here. Fields, in order: V gene, J gene, clone size, D gene, CDR3 protein. A D gene is named only where the DNA matches it firmly. Clone size is shown for a subset of rows, as once, few, many or a class of expanded clone.

TRBV30	TRBJ2-7	.	.	AWEGTRSSYEQY
TRBV20-1	TRBJ2-5	few	TRBD1	SALDREQQETQY
TRBV24-1	TRBJ2-2	.	.	ATSDPTVANTGELF
TRBV6-1	TRBJ1-1	.	.	ASSTQGGSTEAF
TRBV13	TRBJ2-1	.	.	ASSLEHSYNEQF
TRBV7-2	TRBJ1-2	.	.	ASSLEGWKSNGYT
TRBV9	TRBJ2-5	.	TRBD1	ASSVAGTGDNEQY
TRBV4-1	TRBJ2-3	.	.	ASSQGAGQDKGTQY
TRBV12-3/TRBV12-4	TRBJ1-5	.	.	ASSLGSRAINQPQH
TRBV4-3	.	.	TRBD1	ASSPIDRGETQY
TRBV12-3/TRBV12-4	TRBJ1-4	.	TRBD1	ASGRDSNEKLF
TRBV19	TRBJ2-7	.	.	ASSIVGGGSSYEQY
TRBV7-9	TRBJ1-4	.	.	ASSGGRWAPNEKLF
TRBV12-3/TRBV12-4	TRBJ2-1	many	.	ASSFDRGSYNEQF
TRBV4-2	TRBJ2-6	.	.	ASSQDPVSRSGANVLT
TRBV20-1	TRBJ2-7	.	TRBD1	SAGRGQGTYEQY
TRBV7-2	.	.	TRBD2	ASSRRSGGFAEQY
TRBV12-3/TRBV12-4	TRBJ1-6	few	TRBD1	ASSSQGVVSSPLH
TRBV5-1	TRBJ2-7	few	.	ASSLARVQGSSYEQY
TRBV6-5	TRBJ1-1	.	.	ASSYGGAQSNTEAF
TRBV6-5	.	.	.	ASRSPLPPYEQY
TRBV7-9	TRBJ1-2	.	.	ASTLGLYYGYT
TRBV27	TRBJ1-2	few	.	ASSPRRTHDGYT
TRBV27	TRBJ2-5	once	.	ASSLLARTQY
TRBV29-1	TRBJ2-3	.	.	SHTGTSTDTQY
TRBV4-3	TRBJ2-1	.	TRBD2	ASSQSWRGAGEQF
TRBV4-2	TRBJ2-5	.	TRBD2	ASSQVIAGGLETQY
TRBV29-1	TRBJ2-3	.	.	CVGPGSVNTQY
TRBV5-1	TRBJ2-4	.	.	ASSRENRDWGEQY
TRBV9	TRBJ1-2	few	.	ASSVSTDHYT
TRBV4-2	.	.	.	ASSHELDREQY
TRBV27	TRBJ2-7	.	.	ASSRGRTQYEQY
TRBV7-9	TRBJ1-5	.	TRBD1	ASSTGQGSNSNQPQH
TRBV11-3	TRBJ2-7	.	.	ASSLSQAQAYEQY
TRBV15	TRBJ2-7	.	.	ATSRGGPGYEQY
TRBV5-1	TRBJ2-7	many	.	ASSLTGSSYEQY
TRBV29-1	TRBJ2-1	few	TRBD2	SVEGLAGGLSYNEQF
TRBV7-2	TRBJ1-1	once	TRBD1	ASSSVEPGGESF
TRBV29-1	TRBJ2-1	.	.	SVEPGNNEQF